This T cell receptor (beta chain) was identified in a study of CD8+ T cells in alopecia areata. In the study overall: Twice a day, 5 to 10 mg of oral tofacitinib was administered to treated patients. Scalp area affected, as a percentage, set the severity score of treated patients.

Regarding treatment: oral pan-JAK inhibitor, 5-10 mg twice daily. In regard to this clone: Antigen specificity is unknown.

Per germline, CDR1 SQVTM and CDR2 ANQGSEA. This CDR3 is built from 15 residues. Between the trimmed V and J ends, which lost 0 bases and 5 bases, there was a span of 16 bases. Points from the study as a whole: Links between baseline CD8+ expansion and response need larger treated cohorts.

The authors extracted RNA and reverse transcribed it into cDNA as the sequencing template. TCRdb keeps only in-frame clones here, not all; method: immunoSEQ multiplex PCR. The sample shows some 240,000 clones, around three fifths of them seen only once. The material sequenced was CD4+ T cells sorted from blood, taken at week 4, from a patient treated with tofacitinib. This receptor was taken from a human donor with alopecia areata. The chain joins TRBV29-1 to TRBJ2-5; D possibly corresponds to TRBD2 (5 bases). CDR3 amino acids: CSVEEGFGVFETQYF. In DNA, the CDR3 is TGCAGCGTTGAAGAGGGGTTCGGGGTATTCGAGACCCAGTACTTC.